This T cell receptor beta chain is drawn from a study of blood T cell repertoires in COVID-19 (dated by TCRdb to about 2020). Regarding the complete study: Samples from collaborators originated in the United States, Italy and Spain and spanned both the acute and convalescent phases of COVID-19. The prospective study material was composed of cDNA or gDNA derived from T cells, B-cell-depleted T cells, or PBMCs. The dataset comprised deeply sampled blood TCRbeta repertoires from subjects exposed to, actively infected with, or recovered from COVID-19. The repertoires were released in a freely available public database intended as a resource for research on the immune response to SARS-CoV-2. The samples were drawn from the first 160 participants of the ongoing ImmuneRACE study and from 950 to 1,500 subjects provided by 6 global collaborators. The sample metadata nearly always contained a de-identified subject ID, COVID-19 status, age in years and sex. Where available, HLA class I and class II types were obtained from metadata supplied by the sample provider rather than from assay-based typing. Summary of the overall study and its limitations: Clinical and demographic metadata were provided uncurated, with the amount varying by source and participant.

TCRbeta CDR3 regions were amplified from genomic DNA by means of the immunoSEQ Assay, a bias-controlled multiplex PCR. The original methods were these. The number of nucleated cells in each sample was estimated from the amplification of reference gene primers within the assay. To quantify the absolute abundance of each unique TCRbeta CDR3 rearrangement, sequence reads were collapsed and filtered. For each sample, productive Simpson clonality was calculated by taking the square root of Simpson's diversity index across productive rearrangements. This is the immuneACCESS table as TCRdb keeps it, with only in-frame sequences that have V and J called. A part of the clones is gone; compared with another copy, unresolved V genes explain less than half, and the rest is unexplained. The D gene and trimming were derived from the DNA, and the V and J assignments and clone size from that table. The sample table records around 120,000 clones; about 85% of these occur just once. The leading ten clones occupy 1.9% of the sample.

Each collaborating institution followed its own protocols to collect whole blood in K2EDTA tubes. For TCRbeta analysis, collaborators shipped samples as frozen whole blood, isolated PBMCs, or DNA extracted from either of those sample types. As for this clone: The target of this receptor is not known. Base qualities are not provided; no much larger clone lies one nucleotide away.

Reading from cysteine to phenylalanine, the CDR3 counts 14 amino acids. Solely the CDR3 DNA is kept, with 42 bases framed from the first base. V loses 3 bases of germline sequence and J loses 3 bases, and the interval between the two ends is 6 bases. As encoded in the germline V gene, CDR1 is MRHNA while CDR2 is SNTAGT. The source is a man between 65 and 85 years old with acute or convalescent COVID-19. This chain joins TRBV6-4 to TRBJ1-6, with the D gene too uncertain to name. The sequenced sample was peripheral blood. This receptor carries the CDR3 CASSESIYNSPLHF. The bases read TGTGCCAGCAGTGAGAGCATCTATAATTCACCCCTCCACTTT.